This T cell receptor beta chain was identified in a study of identical twins. TCRdb called the 5' RACE reads again in MiXCR, with one record for every CDR3 protein. The sample includes 1.5 million to 2 million distinct CDR3 sequences, less than 40% of them seen just once. Of note for this clonotype: Its antigen remains unknown.

V gave up 6 bases and J gave up 5 bases, with 10 bases separating them. There are 13 residues in the CDR3. Germline V gives CDR1 MNHEY, CDR2 SMNVEV (reference sequence). Overall study results and limits: The models systematically underestimated how much out-of-frame TCR alpha was shared in monozygotic twins. Cord blood's abundant beta clonotypes had fewer insertions, unlike memory repertoires. Invariant cells of the MAIT and iNKT types might have partly distorted the zero-insertion analyses.

J is TRBJ2-2 and V is TRBV27; D uncertain. The clonotype comes from a newborn girl in good health. The sequenced material came from cord blood. The CDR3 DNA sequence: TGTGCCAGCAGCCGGAGCCGGACCGGGGAGCTGTTTTTT. Translating it yields CASSRSRTGELFF.